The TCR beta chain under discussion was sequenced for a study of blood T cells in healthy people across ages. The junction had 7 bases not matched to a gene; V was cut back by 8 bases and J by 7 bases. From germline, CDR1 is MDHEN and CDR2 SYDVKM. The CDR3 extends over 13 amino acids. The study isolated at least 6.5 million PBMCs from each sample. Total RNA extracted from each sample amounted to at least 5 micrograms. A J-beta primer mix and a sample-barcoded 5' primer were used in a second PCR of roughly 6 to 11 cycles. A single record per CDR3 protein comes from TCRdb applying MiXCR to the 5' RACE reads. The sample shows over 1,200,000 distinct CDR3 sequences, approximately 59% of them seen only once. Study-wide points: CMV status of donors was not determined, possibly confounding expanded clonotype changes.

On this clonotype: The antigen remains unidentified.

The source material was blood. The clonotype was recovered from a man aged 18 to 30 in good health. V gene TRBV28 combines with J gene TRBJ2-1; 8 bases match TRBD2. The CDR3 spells CASREGLGNEQFF. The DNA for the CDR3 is TGTGCCAGCCGGGAGGGTCTTGGGAATGAGCAGTTCTTC.